This TCR beta chain was sequenced for a study of shared clonotypes between healthy human individuals. CD4+ cells yielded CD45RA+ naive and CD45RA-negative memory subsets. Clones were read by immunoSEQ multiplex PCR, and TCRdb kept only the in-frame ones, dropping some. The sample shows approximately 2.5 million clones, under 95% of them seen only once. Overall study results and limits: For naive CD4 cells, around 5% of clonotypes were shared across a few donors.

For this clone: Its matching antigen is unknown.

The ends lost 0 bases at V and 10 bases at J; junction bases unmatched: 13. In germline, CDR1 is SGHAT, CDR2 FQNNGV. The CDR3 sequence is 16 residues long. The genes are TRBV11-2 and TRBJ1-1; TRBD1 agrees at 8 bases. Sequencing was carried out using naive CD4+ T cells from PBMCs. Subset reported: CD45RA+ positively selected. The sequence was obtained from a man aged 18 to 30 in good health. Some clones in this sample may be carry-over from other donors' samples. This CDR3 is CASSLEGTGPPEGAFF. The DNA for the CDR3 is TGTGCCAGCAGCTTAGAAGGGACAGGTCCCCCAGAGGGAGCTTTCTTT.